The 30 T cell receptor beta chains reported below all come from one sample, sequenced in a study of blood T cell repertoires in COVID-19 (dated by TCRdb to the early 2020s). The library was made by the immunoSEQ multiplex PCR assay. TCRdb retrieved this table from immuneACCESS and kept in-frame rearrangements only. Not all clones are present; in checked studies, unresolved V genes account for under half, and no reason is known for the remainder. The sample table records about 200,000 clones; roughly four fifths of these occur just once. The ten biggest clones cover 5.1% of the sample. Material for sequencing was peripheral blood. The receptors derive from a woman between 70 and 85 years old with active or convalescent COVID-19.

This chain connects TRBV12-1 to TRBJ2-1; the listed D gene, TRBD2, was not tested against the DNA. TRBV12-1 constitutes a pseudogene. This CDR3 contains 16 residues. This CDR3 reads CASSRPPRLAYNEQFF. The CDR3 nucleotides read TGTGCCAGCAGCCGCCCTCCTCGACTAGCGTACAATGAGCAGTTCTTC.

The chain links TRBV30 to TRBJ2-2; 7 bases align to TRBD1. From germline, CDR1 is GTSNPN and CDR2 SVGIG (reference sequence). The CDR3 contains 12 residues. The junction had 2 bases not matched to a gene; V was cut back by 0 bases and J by 10 bases. The CDR3 nucleotides read TGTGCCTGGAGTGTCAGGGGGTCGGAGCTGTTTTTT. Its translation is CAWSVRGSELFF.

This clone was observed a few times. The chain combines TRBV4-2 with TRBJ1-1; weak D call: TRBD1 (5 bases). Germline CDR1 reads LGHNA; CDR2 reads YNFKEQ. This CDR3 contains 15 residues. V was pared by 2 bases and J by 3 bases, with 13 bases between. This chain's CDR3 is CASSQLSGTDTEAFF. The CDR3 region has the DNA TGTGCCAGCAGCCAATTATCTGGGACTGACACTGAAGCTTTCTTT.

The chain combines TRBV4-1 with TRBJ2-1; TRBD1 is a possible D gene (5 bases). The CDR3 sequence is 11 residues long. The germline V gene encodes CDR1 MGHRA and CDR2 YSYEKL. The V gene lost 7 bases and the J gene lost 4 bases, with 5 bases spanning the gap. The CDR3, as DNA: TGCGCCAGCAAGGGGTACAATGAGCAGTTCTTC. Translating it yields CASKGYNEQFF.

The rearrangement links TRBV7-8 to TRBJ2-1, with 12 bases lining up with TRBD2. The J segment lost 7 bases and the V segment lost 5 bases, leaving 9 bases of the junction unmatched. The CDR3 is 16 residues long. CDR1 is SGHVS, CDR2 FQNEAQ, per germline. The CDR3, as DNA: TGTGCCAGCAGCCCCTCTAGCGGGAGGGCCTGGAATGAGCAGTTCTTC. Protein product: CASSPSSGRAWNEQFF.

This clone was seen a few times. As DNA, the CDR3 is TGTGCCAGCGGGACTAGCGGGAGGTCTTCCTACAATGAGCAGTTCTTC. It yields the protein CASGTSGRSSYNEQFF. The chain employs TRBV5-4 and TRBJ2-1; 15 bases fit TRBD2. The CDR3 has 16 residues. Trimming cost V 7 bases and J 1 base; bases outside gene matches: 3. Per germline, CDR1 SGHNT and CDR2 YYREEE (reference sequence).

The V and J genes are TRBV10-3 and TRBJ2-7, with TRBD2 matching 11 bases. Germline values: CDR1 ENHRY, CDR2 SYGVKD. The CDR3 contains 14 residues. The V gene end was trimmed by 8 bases and the J gene end by 6 bases; junction bases not matched to a gene: 9. The CDR3 region has the DNA TGTGCCATCCAGGGGGGTAGCGGGAGGGGCGAGCAGTACTTC. The encoded protein is CAIQGGSGRGEQYF.

This chain joins TRBV6-5 and TRBJ1-2; D ambiguous. The V and J ends lost 5 bases and 3 bases respectively, with 13 bases between them. CDR1 is MNHEY, CDR2 SVGAGI, per germline. The CDR3 sequence is 14 residues long. CDR3 sequence: CASSPLRRDYGYTF. The CDR3 region has the DNA TGTGCCAGCAGTCCCCTACGGAGGGACTATGGCTACACCTTC.

This clone has ten or more counts. V gene TRBV18 combines with J gene TRBJ1-1, with D possibly TRBD1 on 6 matching bases. From germline, CDR1 is KGHSH and CDR2 LQKENI. Trimming took off 3 bases at V and 1 base at J, with 12 bases between the two ends. This CDR3 region has 15 residues. In nucleotides, the CDR3 is TGTGCCAGCTCACCTACCCTGGACAGGAACACTGAAGCTTTCTTT. This codes for CASSPTLDRNTEAFF. The whole variable domain, filled in from reference TRBV18 and TRBJ1-1, reads NAGVMQNPRHLVRRRGQEARLRCSPMKGHSHVYWYRQLPEEGLKFMVYLQKENIIDESGMPKERFSAEFPKEGPSILRIQQVVRGDSAAYFCASSPTLDRNTEAFFGQGTRLTVV.

The chain recombines TRBV21-1 with TRBJ2-1; the table names TRBD2, a call not compared with the DNA. TRBV21-1 is recorded as a pseudogene. The CDR3 spans 21 residues. The CDR3 DNA is TGTGCCAGCAGCAAAGCCAGACTGGCGGAAAACACCCTTGCATTTTACAATGAGCAGTTCTTC. Translated, it gives CASSKARLAENTLAFYNEQFF.

V and J are TRBV7-3 and TRBJ2-2, with 8 nucleotides matching TRBD1. The CDR3 loop spans 17 amino acids. Germline trimming cut 1 base from V and 6 bases from J; bases unmatched to any gene: 10. Germline V gene data show CDR1 as SGHTA and CDR2 as FQGTGA. CDR3 sequence: CASSLSAGTGRAGELFF. Written as DNA, the CDR3 is TGTGCCAGCAGCTTAAGTGCCGGGACAGGACGGGCCGGGGAGCTGTTTTTT.

The gene calls are TRBV20-1 and TRBJ2-5; the D is unclear. The CDR3 totals 11 residues. V lost 3 bases and J 3 bases, leaving 5 bases between the germline ends. Germline loops: CDR1 DFQATT, CDR2 SNEGSKA (reference sequence). This CDR3 reads CSASQKETQYF. In nucleotides, the CDR3 is TGCAGTGCTAGTCAGAAAGAGACCCAGTACTTC.

The chain is built from TRBV18 and TRBJ1-6; TRBD1 aligns across 12 bases. V shed 5 bases and J 6 bases; nucleotides not matched to a gene: 11. Germline-derived CDR1 and CDR2 are KGHSH and LQKENI. This CDR3 spans 18 amino acids. For the CDR3, the DNA is TGTGCCAGCTCATACACCGGGACAGGGGGCCGAATTAATTCACCCCTCCACTTT. Amino acids: CASSYTGTGGRINSPLHF. Filled out from reference TRBV18 and TRBJ1-6, the complete variable domain reads NAGVMQNPRHLVRRRGQEARLRCSPMKGHSHVYWYRQLPEEGLKFMVYLQKENIIDESGMPKERFSAEFPKEGPSILRIQQVVRGDSAAYFCASSYTGTGGRINSPLHFGNGTRLTVT.

The chain employs TRBV28 and TRBJ2-6, with 9 bases lining up with TRBD1. This CDR3 spans 19 amino acids. Germline values: CDR1 MDHEN, CDR2 SYDVKM. The J segment lost 3 bases and the V segment lost 3 bases, leaving 12 bases of the junction unmatched. CDR3 DNA: TGTGCCAGCAGTTTTAAGCCGGGACAGGGAGGTTATGGGGCCAACGTCCTGACTTTC. Its translation is CASSFKPGQGGYGANVLTF.

The chain has TRBV30 and TRBJ1-1; 11 bases fit TRBD1. The CDR3 is 16 residues long. The V gene's germline CDR1 is GTSNPN and CDR2 SVGIG (reference sequence). V lost 1 base, J lost 1 base, and 5 bases stayed unmatched. The chain's CDR3 is CAWSETGTGGNTEAFF. The CDR3 DNA reads as TGTGCCTGGAGTGAGACCGGGACAGGGGGGAACACTGAAGCTTTCTTT.

This clone was recorded a few times. This sequence joins TRBV19 and TRBJ1-5, with TRBD1 matching 11 bases. The V gene's germline CDR1 is LNHDA and CDR2 SQIVND (reference sequence). V dropped 3 bases and J dropped 9; count of bases not matched to a gene: 16. The CDR3 sequence is 18 residues long. The CDR3 coding sequence is TGTGCCAGTAGTATGGGGACAGGGGGGTATTTAGCATTCCGGCCCCAGCATTTT. Translating it yields CASSMGTGGYLAFRPQHF. The variable domain in full, completed from reference TRBV19 and TRBJ1-5, reads DGGITQSPKYLFRKEGQNVTLSCEQNLNHDAMYWYRQDPGQGLRLIYYSQIVNDFQKGDIAEGYSVSREKKESFPLTVTSAQKNPTAFYLCASSMGTGGYLAFRPQHFGDGTRLSIL.

The chain couples TRBV28 to TRBJ2-3; TRBD2 aligns across 7 bases. Germline V gene data show CDR1 as MDHEN and CDR2 as SYDVKM. There are 15 residues in the CDR3. J gave up 3 bases and V 7 bases, and 10 bases lay outside the gene matches. CDR3 amino acids: CASNKGGGRTDTQYF. CDR3 nucleotides: TGTGCCAGCAATAAGGGAGGCGGGAGAACAGATACGCAGTATTTT.

The chain couples TRBV5-1 to TRBJ2-5; D is uncertain. CDR1 is SGHRS and CDR2 is YFSETQ in the germline V gene. The V gene lost 3 bases and the J gene lost 4 bases, with 13 bases spanning the gap. The CDR3 is 14 residues long. For the CDR3, the DNA is TGCGCCAGCAGCTCCGGGTCGATTGGAGAGACCCAGTACTTC. It yields the protein CASSSGSIGETQYF.

In this sample, this clone turned up once. V is TRBV9 and J is TRBJ2-3; D may be TRBD2 (7 bases). This CDR3 has 15 residues. V was pared by 4 bases and J by 2 bases, with 14 bases between. The germline V gene has CDR1 SGDLS and CDR2 YYNGEE. The CDR3: CASSPRGGSTDTQYF. As DNA, the CDR3 is TGTGCCAGCAGCCCGAGGGGGGGATCCACAGATACGCAGTATTTT. Full variable domain (missing parts from reference TRBV9 and TRBJ2-3): DSGVTQTPKHLITATGQRVTLRCSPRSGDLSVYWYQQSLDQGLQFLIQYYNGEERAKGNILERFSAQQFPDLHSELNLSSLELGDSALYFCASSPRGGSTDTQYFGPGTRLTVL.

The genes are TRBV2 and TRBJ2-7; D possibly corresponds to TRBD1 (6 bases). The CDR3 has 15 amino acids. V was pared by 3 bases and J by 5 bases, with 17 bases between. The germline V gene has CDR1 SNHLY and CDR2 FYNNEI. The CDR3 loop is CASSEWSLGDNEQYF. The CDR3 nucleotides read TGTGCCAGCAGTGAGTGGAGTCTAGGGGACAACGAGCAGTACTTC.

This chain connects TRBV2 to TRBJ2-1; TRBD2 agrees at 9 bases. The ends lost 7 bases at V and 2 bases at J; junction bases unmatched: 3. The CDR3 is 14 residues long. Germline lookup yields CDR1 SNHLY and CDR2 FYNNEI. CDR3 DNA sequence: TGTGCCAGCACACGGACTAGCGCCTACAATGAGCAGTTCTTC. Translating gives CASTRTSAYNEQFF.

The chain has TRBV7-2 and TRBJ2-5, with 12 positions matching TRBD2. CDR1 is SGHTA, CDR2 FQGNSA, per germline. The ends lost 5 bases at V and 4 bases at J; junction bases unmatched: 8. The CDR3 is made up of 16 amino acids. The CDR3 DNA sequence: TGTGCCAGCAGCGATCGCCCGGGACTAGCGGGAGAGACCCAGTACTTC. Protein sequence: CASSDRPGLAGETQYF.

The chain uses TRBV5-1 and TRBJ1-2; 7 bases are a match to TRBD1. Germline lookup yields CDR1 SGHRS and CDR2 YFSETQ. J was trimmed by 1 base and V by 5 bases; bases with no gene match: 5. The CDR3 runs to 14 residues. The CDR3 coding sequence is TGCGCCAGCAGTCGTACAGGGGTTAACTATGGCTACACCTTC. It is translated as CASSRTGVNYGYTF.

The chain combines TRBV28 with TRBJ1-3; 9 bases agree with TRBD1. Germline CDR1 MDHEN, CDR2 SYDVKM. The ends lost 6 bases at V and 0 bases at J; junction bases unmatched: 6. This CDR3 contains 16 residues. CDR3: CASRTTGGPSGNTIYF. CDR3 bases: TGTGCCAGCAGAACTACAGGGGGCCCCTCTGGAAACACCATATATTTT.

The chain recombines TRBV18 with TRBJ2-7, with a possible D match to TRBD1 (6 bases). Germline-derived CDR1 and CDR2 are KGHSH and LQKENI. The CDR3 loop spans 15 amino acids. Trimming pared 2 bases from V and 0 bases from J, leaving 11 bases between. The CDR3 coding sequence is TGTGCCAGCTCACCAGGAAGACAGGACTCCTACGAGCAGTACTTC. Amino acids: CASSPGRQDSYEQYF.

This clone was seen a single time. This rearrangement joins TRBV7-2 to TRBJ1-1; 8 nucleotides line up with TRBD1. Trimming removed 5 bases from V and 8 bases from J; junction bases left unmatched: 4. The CDR3 spans 12 residues. From germline, CDR1 is SGHTA and CDR2 FQGNSA. The CDR3, as DNA: TGTGCCAGCAGCCCAACAGGGGGGGAAGCTTTCTTT. This encodes CASSPTGGEAFF.

J is TRBJ1-6 and V is TRBV25-1; the D gene is possibly TRBD1 (6 bases). V lost 8 bases, J lost 3 bases, and 8 bases lay in between. Germline CDR1 MGHDK, CDR2 SYGVNS. The CDR3 totals 13 residues. Here the CDR3 reads CASGTHYNSPLHF. CDR3 sequence (DNA): TGTGCCAGCGGGACACACTATAATTCACCCCTCCACTTT. Variable domain in full (rest from reference TRBV25-1 and TRBJ1-6): EADIYQTPRYLVIGTGKKITLECSQTMGHDKMYWYQQDPGMELHLIHYSYGVNSTEKGDLSSESTVSRIRTEHFPLTLESARPSHTSQYLCASGTHYNSPLHFGNGTRLTVT.

This clone was counted between two and nine times. The chain uses TRBV6-5 and TRBJ2-5; 8 positions agree with TRBD2. Germline-derived CDR1 and CDR2 are MNHEY and SVGAGI. This CDR3 comprises 15 residues. J lost 4 bases, V lost 2 bases, and 6 bases had no gene match. The CDR3 here is CASSYRSGSGETQYF. CDR3 in DNA: TGTGCCAGCAGTTACAGAAGCGGGAGCGGAGAGACCCAGTACTTC.

The CDR3 sequence: CATSDYTGTRVEQFF. CDR3 sequence (DNA): TGTGCCACCAGTGATTACACCGGGACTAGGGTTGAGCAGTTCTTC. The chain has TRBV24-1 and TRBJ2-1; 8 bases fit TRBD2. Germline CDR1 reads KGHDR; CDR2 reads SFDVKD. Trimming took 2 bases from V and 9 from J; bases not matched to a gene: 8. The CDR3 consists of 15 residues.

CDR3 sequence reads: CASSQSSGPRGYTF. The CDR3 DNA reads TGCGCCAGCAGTCAATCATCAGGGCCGAGGGGCTACACCTTC. The gene calls are TRBV23-1 and TRBJ1-2; D perhaps matches TRBD1 (5 bases). TRBV23-1 is recorded as an ORF, its role being uncertain. This CDR3 contains 14 residues. V was cut by 0 bases and J by 8 bases, with 13 bases left in between.